These T cell receptor beta chains were read from a single sample in a study of T-cell memory formation after mild COVID-19. From the 5' RACE reads, TCRdb called clonotypes with MiXCR, one entry per CDR3 protein. The sample holds 400,000 to 450,000 distinct CDR3 sequences; approximately 18% are singletons and the top ten take approximately 21%. The sequenced material came from PBMCs or a T cell subset sorted from them (not recorded which). Receptors originate from a man younger than 35 who had mild COVID-19 (a few samples of this study predate the infection). Cell type and time point are not known. Both conserved end residues are part of each CDR3. The D gene is left open where the match is weak. Rows give clone size only sometimes, using once, few, many, or a class for an expanded clone.

NA,TRBV4-2,NA,TRBJ2-6,CASSQGTTAISGANVLTF,TGTGCCAGCAGCCAAGGGACGACAGCCATCTCTGGGGCCAACGTCCTGACTTTC
TRBD2,TRBV7-8,few,TRBJ2-1,CASSSVPGGAYNEQFF,TGTGCCAGCAGCTCAGTCCCCGGGGGGGCCTACAATGAGCAGTTCTTC
NA,TRBV19,few,TRBJ2-1,CASTSPIRNEQFF,TGTGCCAGTACCTCGCCCATCAGAAATGAGCAGTTCTTC
TRBD1,TRBV7-6,NA,TRBJ2-5,CASSWTGGDETQYF,TGTGCCAGCAGCTGGACAGGGGGGGACGAGACCCAGTACTTC
NA,TRBV5-1,few,TRBJ1-2,CASSLSDSTNYGYTF,TGCGCCAGCAGCTTGTCGGACAGTACTAACTATGGCTACACCTTC
NA,TRBV9,few,TRBJ2-5,CASSVGGVETQYF,TGTGCCAGCAGCGTAGGGGGGGTGGAGACCCAGTACTTC
NA,TRBV29-1,few,TRBJ2-1,CSALRAGDKEEQFF,TGCAGCGCCCTCCGGGCGGGGGACAAGGAGGAGCAGTTCTTC
NA,TRBV29-1,many,TRBJ2-3,CSVTGVSTDTQYF,TGCAGCGTGACAGGCGTCAGCACAGATACGCAGTATTTT
TRBD2,TRBV29-1,few,TRBJ2-1,CSVERSGGDNEQFF,TGCAGCGTTGAAAGATCGGGGGGGGACAATGAGCAGTTCTTC
NA,TRBV10-3,NA,TRBJ2-7,CATQDSYEQYF,TGTGCCACCCAGGACAGCTACGAGCAGTACTTC
NA,TRBV20-1,few,TRBJ2-3,CSAGGATTDTQYF,TGCAGTGCCGGCGGAGCTACCACAGATACGCAGTATTTT
TRBD2,TRBV7-2,many,TRBJ2-3,CASSPTSGSTDTQYF,TGTGCCAGCAGCCCGACTAGCGGAAGCACAGATACGCAGTATTTT
NA,TRBV12-3/TRBV12-4,many,TRBJ1-1,CASSFRVGNTEAFF,TGTGCCAGCAGTTTCCGGGTGGGGAACACTGAAGCTTTCTTT
NA,TRBV10-3,NA,TRBJ2-5,CAISEETELQETQYF,TGTGCCATCAGTGAAGAAACAGAACTGCAAGAGACCCAGTACTTC
NA,TRBV6-5,many,TRBJ1-1,CASSYRSAGATEAFF,TGTGCCAGCAGTTACAGGTCGGCAGGGGCCACTGAAGCTTTCTTT
NA,TRBV7-2,NA,TRBJ1-4,CASSTSRAPLGEKLFF,TGTGCCAGCAGCACGAGCCGGGCCCCCTTGGGTGAAAAACTGTTTTTT
NA,TRBV29-1,few,TRBJ2-3,CSVSISDTQYF,TGCAGCGTTTCCATTTCAGATACGCAGTATTTT
TRBD1,TRBV9,NA,TRBJ2-3,CASSALTGTGNTQYF,TGTGCCAGCAGCGCGCTGACAGGGACCGGGAATACGCAGTATTTT
TRBD1,TRBV6-5,NA,TRBJ1-1,CASSYSAGGYTEAFF,TGTGCCAGCAGTTACTCGGCAGGGGGCTACACTGAAGCTTTCTTT
NA,TRBV5-1,many,TRBJ2-1,CASRLEGGAGYNEQFF,TGCGCCAGCAGGTTGGAAGGGGGGGCTGGTTACAATGAGCAGTTCTTC
TRBD2,TRBV7-9,NA,TRBJ2-1,CASSSTYRLAGNEQFF,TGTGCCAGCAGCTCCACCTACCGACTAGCGGGCAATGAGCAGTTCTTC
TRBD2,TRBV9,NA,TRBJ2-1,CASSPPRASGGAVGNEQLF,TGTGCCAGCAGCCCCCCGCGGGCTAGCGGGGGGGCCGTTGGGAATGAGCAGTTATTC
NA,TRBV6-2/TRBV6-3,NA,TRBJ2-5,CASSYMDYYQETQYF,TGTGCCAGCAGTTACATGGACTACTACCAAGAGACCCAGTACTTC
NA,TRBV5-5,few,TRBJ1-5,CASMGQGAGQPQHF,TGTGCCAGCATGGGACAAGGGGCCGGGCAGCCCCAGCATTTT
NA,TRBV6-1,NA,TRBJ2-7,CASTQQGGSYEQYF,TGTGCCAGCACTCAACAGGGTGGTTCCTACGAGCAGTACTTC
NA,TRBV11-2,NA,TRBJ1-1,CASSLGNMNTEAFF,TGTGCCAGCAGCTTAGGGAACATGAACACTGAAGCTTTCTTT
NA,TRBV7-2,NA,TRBJ2-1,CATGVRGAGEQFF,TGTGCCACAGGGGTACGGGGGGCAGGTGAGCAGTTCTTC
NA,TRBV5-1,NA,TRBJ2-5,CASSLTPGPLQETQYF,TGCGCCAGCAGCCTCACGCCAGGGCCCCTTCAAGAGACCCAGTACTTC
TRBD1,TRBV19,few,TRBJ1-5,CASSITGVSNQPQHF,TGTGCCAGTAGTATTACAGGGGTCTCCAATCAGCCCCAGCATTTT
NA,TRBV2,NA,TRBJ2-2,CASGAQNTGELFF,TGTGCCAGCGGGGCACAGAACACCGGGGAGCTGTTTTTT
NA,TRBV24-1,few,TRBJ2-2,CATSDFGGAGELFF,TGTGCCACCAGTGATTTTGGAGGGGCCGGGGAGCTGTTTTTT
NA,TRBV7-9,few,TRBJ2-4,CASSRTGAKNIQYF,TGTGCCAGCAGCCGAACCGGTGCCAAAAACATTCAGTACTTC
NA,TRBV4-3,NA,TRBJ2-1,CASSQGAVGQNEQFF,TGCGCCAGCAGCCAAGGAGCGGTGGGCCAGAATGAGCAGTTCTTC
TRBD1,TRBV5-1,few,TRBJ2-6,CASSYTTGAISGANVLTF,TGCGCCAGCAGCTATACGACAGGGGCCATCTCTGGGGCCAACGTCCTGACTTTC
TRBD1,TRBV7-3,few,TRBJ1-1,CASSFGDSFTEAFF,TGTGCCAGCAGCTTTGGGGACAGTTTCACTGAAGCTTTCTTT
NA,TRBV12-3/TRBV12-4,NA,TRBJ2-1,CASSLQATNEQFF,TGTGCCAGCAGTCTCCAGGCGACCAATGAGCAGTTCTTC
NA,TRBV7-2,NA,TRBJ2-3,CASSFGVATDTQYF,TGTGCCAGCAGCTTTGGGGTAGCAACAGATACGCAGTATTTT
TRBD2,TRBV20-1,few,TRBJ2-5,CSARTSQETQYF,TGCAGTGCTCGGACTAGCCAAGAGACCCAGTACTTC
NA,TRBV5-1,NA,TRBJ1-1,CASSLVSRDTEAFF,TGCGCCAGCAGCTTGGTGAGCAGGGACACTGAAGCTTTCTTT
NA,TRBV29-1,NA,TRBJ1-1,CSVDKGRDTEAFF,TGCAGCGTTGATAAGGGGAGGGACACTGAAGCTTTCTTT
NA,TRBV20-1,many,TRBJ2-3,CSAQAPSSGDTQYF,TGCAGTGCTCAAGCCCCATCCTCCGGAGATACGCAGTATTTT
TRBD1,TRBV6-6,NA,TRBJ2-3,CASSWPGQGSTDTQYF,TGTGCCAGCAGTTGGCCGGGACAGGGGAGCACAGATACGCAGTATTTT
NA,TRBV24-1,few,TRBJ2-4,CATSEGAKNIQYF,TGTGCCACCAGTGAAGGGGCCAAAAACATTCAGTACTTC
NA,TRBV6-2/TRBV6-3,NA,TRBJ1-5,CASRPGYNQPQHF,TGTGCCAGCAGGCCAGGGTACAATCAGCCCCAGCATTTT
NA,TRBV7-2,few,TRBJ2-3,CASLSTDTQYF,TGTGCCAGCTTGTCCACAGATACGCAGTATTTT
NA,TRBV7-6,NA,TRBJ1-1,CASSLTGSGTEAFF,TGTGCCAGCAGCTTAACTGGCTCAGGCACTGAAGCTTTCTTT
TRBD1,TRBV18,NA,TRBJ1-1,CASSRQGAVNTEAFF,TGTGCCAGCTCACGACAGGGGGCCGTGAACACTGAAGCTTTCTTT
NA,TRBV15,NA,TRBJ1-1,CATSRQGGVRPEAFF,TGTGCCACCAGCAGGCAAGGGGGGGTGAGGCCTGAAGCTTTCTTT
TRBD1,TRBV6-1,few,TRBJ1-1,CASSEMGQGATEAFF,TGTGCCAGCAGTGAGATGGGACAGGGGGCAACTGAAGCTTTCTTT
TRBD1,TRBV12-3/TRBV12-4,NA,TRBJ1-2,CASSSLDRGLLSGDYTF,TGTGCCAGCAGTTCTCTGGACAGGGGACTTCTCTCTGGGGATTACACCTTC
TRBD2,TRBV5-1,NA,TRBJ2-1,CASSRLAVYNEQFF,TGCGCCAGCAGTAGGCTAGCGGTCTACAATGAGCAGTTCTTC
NA,TRBV6-2/TRBV6-3,NA,TRBJ2-7,CASSPIGPTYEQYF,TGTGCCAGCAGCCCGATCGGGCCCACCTACGAGCAGTACTTC
NA,TRBV7-6,NA,TRBJ1-6,CASSLSGKPLHF,TGTGCCAGCAGCTTAAGCGGCAAGCCCCTCCACTTT
TRBD1,TRBV30,few,TRBJ2-5,CAWGWDSRLQYQETQYF,TGTGCCTGGGGGTGGGACAGTCGGCTGCAGTACCAAGAGACCCAGTACTTC
NA,TRBV5-1,NA,TRBJ2-5,CASSLSPAVQETQYF,TGCGCCAGCAGCTTGTCTCCCGCGGTCCAAGAGACCCAGTACTTC
TRBD2,TRBV6-1,few,TRBJ2-3,CATVPGTTSSLTQYF,TGTGCCACCGTGCCCGGGACTACCTCCTCGCTTACGCAGTATTTT
TRBD1,TRBV7-8,NA,TRBJ2-3,CASRLKRGRFSTDTQYF,TGTGCCAGCAGATTAAAAAGGGGGCGGTTTAGCACAGATACGCAGTATTTT
NA,TRBV7-7,few,TRBJ2-5,CASRGNGKETQYF,TGTGCCAGCAGGGGCAACGGCAAAGAGACCCAGTACTTC
NA,TRBV12-3/TRBV12-4,few,TRBJ2-1,CASRFTDSSYNEQFF,TGTGCCAGCAGATTCACCGACAGCTCCTACAATGAGCAGTTCTTC